The rows below give T cell receptor beta chains drawn from one sample of a study of blood T cells in healthy people across ages. TCRdb fed the 5' RACE reads into MiXCR, producing one record per CDR3 protein. This sample has roughly 1,700,000 distinct CDR3 sequences, with 28% found just once. The sample comprised blood. Receptors were obtained from a woman aged 25 to 39 in good health. Both conserved end residues are part of each CDR3. A D gene is named only where the DNA matches it firmly. Only part of the rows carry a size: once, few, many, or a class if the clone is expanded.

clone size,V gene,CDR3 length,J gene,D gene,CDR3 protein,CDR3 DNA
few,TRBV5-5,16,TRBJ1-2,TRBD1,CASSLVLDRGLDGYTF,TGTGCCAGCAGCTTGGTGCTGGACAGGGGGCTGGATGGCTACACCTTC
many,TRBV6-5,15,TRBJ1-1,NA,CASSSLGGTNTEAFF,TGTGCCAGCAGTTCCCTCGGCGGAACCAACACTGAAGCTTTCTTT
few,TRBV12-5,17,TRBJ2-1,TRBD1,CASGLVTGTGNYNEQFF,TGTGCTAGCGGACTCGTTACCGGGACAGGGAACTACAATGAGCAGTTCTTC
many,TRBV5-1,15,TRBJ2-7,NA,CASSPSYRATYEQYF,TGCGCCAGCAGCCCGTCTTACAGGGCAACCTACGAGCAGTACTTC
NA,TRBV5-5,17,TRBJ2-5,TRBD2,CASSLTTSGGAQETQYF,TGTGCCAGCAGCTTGACAACTAGCGGGGGGGCCCAAGAGACCCAGTACTTC
NA,TRBV3-1,13,TRBJ1-2,NA,CASSPLGRDGYTF,TGTGCCAGCAGCCCCCTCGGGAGGGATGGCTACACCTTC
NA,TRBV27,13,TRBJ1-2,TRBD1,CASRDRGVYGYTF,TGTGCCAGCAGGGACAGGGGTGTCTATGGCTACACCTTC
NA,TRBV9,15,TRBJ2-1,NA,CASSVGGTEYNEQFF,TGTGCCAGCAGCGTAGGGGGGACTGAATACAATGAGCAGTTCTTC
many,TRBV27,15,TRBJ1-2,NA,CASSSPLKGVGGYTF,TGTGCCAGCAGTAGTCCGCTGAAGGGAGTTGGTGGCTACACCTTC
few,TRBV30,13,TRBJ1-6,NA,CAWSEQGNSPLHF,TGTGCCTGGAGTGAACAGGGCAATTCACCCCTCCACTTT
few,TRBV20-1,14,TRBJ2-1,NA,CSARESRGRNEQFF,TGCAGTGCTAGAGAATCGCGAGGCAGAAATGAGCAGTTCTTC
few,TRBV6-6,16,TRBJ2-5,TRBD1,CASSYARTGGQETQYF,TGTGCCAGCAGTTACGCCCGGACAGGGGGCCAAGAGACCCAGTACTTC
few,TRBV24-1,15,TRBJ2-1,NA,CATSGGRSSYNEQFF,TGTGCCACCAGTGGGGGGCGGAGCTCCTACAATGAGCAGTTCTTC
few,TRBV5-5,12,TRBJ2-1,NA,CASSSRTSEQFF,TGTGCCAGCAGCTCCCGGACCAGTGAGCAGTTCTTC
NA,TRBV7-9,15,TRBJ1-2,NA,CASSAARERNYGYTF,TGTGCCAGCAGCGCCGCCAGGGAAAGAAACTATGGCTACACCTTC
NA,TRBV2,14,TRBJ1-3,NA,CASSGRVIGNTIYF,TGTGCCAGCAGTGGAAGGGTTATTGGAAACACCATATATTTT
few,TRBV7-2,13,TRBJ2-3,NA,CASSARELVTQYF,TGTGCCAGCAGCGCCCGGGAACTAGTTACGCAGTATTTT
few,TRBV9,16,TRBJ2-3,NA,CASSGRDAGGTDTQYF,TGTGCCAGCAGCGGCCGGGACGCCGGGGGCACAGATACGCAGTATTTT
NA,TRBV7-2,15,TRBJ2-7,TRBD2,CAGSLEREELYEQYF,TGTGCCGGCAGCTTAGAACGGGAGGAACTCTACGAGCAGTACTTC
NA,TRBV12-3/TRBV12-4,12,TRBJ2-7,NA,CASSVGKTEQYF,TGTGCCAGCAGTGTCGGGAAGACCGAGCAGTACTTC
few,TRBV12-3/TRBV12-4,13,TRBJ1-5,NA,CASRGTPVGPQHF,TGTGCCAGCAGGGGGACTCCCGTGGGGCCCCAGCATTTT
NA,TRBV6-6,11,TRBJ2-1,NA,CASRSGDEQFF,TGTGCCAGCAGAAGTGGAGATGAGCAGTTCTTC
NA,TRBV7-9,15,TRBJ2-1,TRBD2,CASSLGVGRINEQFF,TGTGCCAGCAGCTTAGGGGTCGGGAGGATCAATGAGCAGTTCTTC